This T cell receptor beta chain was identified during a study of identical twins. This clonotype was seen more than once but under ten times. TCRdb reprocessed the 5' RACE reads with MiXCR, giving one entry per CDR3 protein. The sample records 700,000 or so distinct CDR3 sequences, 8.6% being singletons. This CDR3 is built from 14 residues. V gave up 5 bases and J gave up 3 bases, with 11 bases separating them. The germline V gene encodes CDR1 SGHTA and CDR2 FQGNSA. Another study also made use of these data, one on yellow fever vaccine responses in identical twins.

Sequenced input: PBMCs. The source is a woman between 18 and 29 years old in good health. The V call is TRBV7-2, the J call TRBJ2-1, with D possibly matching TRBD1 (6 bases). The CDR3 bases are TGTGCCAGCAGCACGCCAGGGGTCTACAATGAGCAGTTCTTC. Translation gives CASSTPGVYNEQFF. Together with reference TRBV7-2 and TRBJ2-1, the CDR3 gives the full variable domain: GAGVSQSPSNKVTEKGKDVELRCDPISGHTALYWYRQSLGQGLEFLIYFQGNSAPDKSGLPSDRFSAERTGGSVSTLTIQRTQQEDSAVYLCASSTPGVYNEQFFGPGTRLTVL.